The T cell receptor (beta chain) described here comes from a study of identical twins (dated by TCRdb to 2015 to 2016). For context, the study as a whole: TCR alpha and beta repertoires from monozygotic twins, unrelated adults of various ages and cord blood were deep-sequenced to test whether fetal clonotypes persist. To rule out contamination, replicate twin experiments were performed at different times with different library preparation protocols. The paper as a whole reports these results and caveats: Zero-insertion analyses could be partly confounded by invariant T cells such as MAIT and iNKT, though diverse VJ usage argued against such confounding for most clonotypes. Because the same donors could not be followed over many years, the conclusions depended on cross-sectional statistical analysis. Compared with coincidental sharing between unrelated individuals, an excess of low generation-probability sequences was observed among out-of-frame TCR alpha sequences shared between twins. Abundant cord blood beta clonotypes had fewer insertions, young adult naive repertoires showed a similar but weaker trend, and memory repertoires showed no such trend. Recombination models systematically underestimated out-of-frame TCR alpha sharing in monozygotic twins but agreed with sharing between unrelated individuals. In beta out-of-frame sequences, excess twin sharing was weaker, because having fewer shared sequences lowered the signal-to-noise ratio.

Between the V and J ends, shortened by 0 bases and 8 bases respectively, the junction contains 20 bases. The cysteine opens and the phenylalanine closes a CDR3 of 16 amino acids. Of all the DNA, just the CDR3 is kept, 48 bases in frame from base 1. The germline V gene (reference sequence) supplies CDR1 SGHKS and CDR2 YYEKEE. With respect to this clonotype: There is no known antigen for this receptor. Base quality data are lacking; no much larger clone is found one base away.

The protocol used for the library was 5' RACE. The data were produced on an Illumina HiSeq 2000. A universal primer binding site was introduced by template switching, and a unique molecular identifier was present in the final cDNA, enabling accurate counting of TCR cDNA molecules. Specific primers in the conserved constant-segment region were used to synthesize first-strand cDNA for TCR alpha and beta chains. To control for contamination, every cDNA library was double barcoded, receiving both a SMART-Mk sample barcode and Illumina barcodes. Two successive PCR steps introduced TruSeq adapter sequences along with Illumina sample barcodes. The TCR alpha and beta cDNA libraries were sequenced on the Illumina HiSeq platform using custom primers. On the authors' methods: Raw reads were processed with MiGEC to extract unique molecular identifiers, and MiXCR was used to determine CDR3 positions. Recombination models were inferred per individual with the repgenHMM and IGoR tools using an EM algorithm. The analysis of shared clonotypes was done with the tcR package in R, with sharing normalized by the product of cloneset sizes. To study raw recombination without the effects of thymic and clonal selection, out-of-frame nonproductive sequences were analyzed. In TCRdb, the public reads were trimmed at Q25 with fastp and aligned with MiXCR, with productive beta chains retained. Identical CDR3 proteins give one entry, which carries the most common genes and DNA. Clone size and V and J calls follow TCRdb, not the original study. For this sample the table gives 400,000 to 500,000 distinct CDR3 sequences, of which less than 20% were detected only once. The ten biggest clones cover 10% to 15% of the sample.

Every donor was a healthy Caucasian. The researchers also sequenced three unrelated adults who were not twins: a male aged 18 to 29, a male aged 50 to 59, and a female aged 50 to 59. Using Miltenyi CD45RO+ enrichment and human naive T-cell isolation kits, memory (CD45RO+) and naive T cells were isolated from PBMC. This clonotype was sampled from a man aged 50-59 years in good health. Recombination linked TRBV5-5 to TRBJ1-2, with a weak D call of TRBD1 (5 bases match). The sample consisted of naive T cells sorted from blood. What this sample's cell subset or site label stands for: cells isolated with a human naive T-cell isolation kit. The DNA is TGTGCCAGCAGCTTGGCGTCTGTACGGGAGAGGGGAGGCTACACCTTC. This translates into CASSLASVRERGGYTF.